A selection of T cell receptor beta chains follows, all from one sample in a study of early T cells in non-severe SARS-CoV-2 infection. TCRdb recomputed calls from the 5' RACE reads with MiXCR, one row per CDR3 protein. This sample yields about 55,000 distinct CDR3 sequences, of which 6.6% are seen a single time; about 5.9% belongs to the top ten. The sequencing here drew on whole blood, taken at baseline. All receptors derive from an adult who was a healthcare worker with PCR-confirmed SARS-CoV-2 infection or an uninfected control (not recorded which). The CDR3 runs from the conserved cysteine through the conserved F or W. A D gene is named only where the DNA matches it firmly. Size tells how often a clone was seen (once, few, many) or the class of an expanded clone, and some rows leave it out.

v_call: TRBV6-2/TRBV6-3
clone_size: many
j_call: TRBJ2-7
d_call: NA
cdr3_nt: TGTGCCAGCAGTTATGGGAATAGGTCGTGGTCCTACGAGCAGTACTTC
cdr3_aa: CASSYGNRSWSYEQYF

v_call: TRBV19
clone_size: few
j_call: TRBJ1-4
d_call: TRBD1
cdr3_nt: TGTGCCAGTAGTACTCCGGGACAGTATGCAACTAATGAAAAACTGTTTTTT
cdr3_aa: CASSTPGQYATNEKLFF

v_call: TRBV5-1
clone_size: few
j_call: TRBJ2-3
d_call: NA
cdr3_nt: TGCGCCAGCAGCTTGAGGCTAGCTAGCACAGATACGCAGTATTTT
cdr3_aa: CASSLRLASTDTQYF

v_call: TRBV4-3
clone_size: many
j_call: TRBJ2-5
d_call: NA
cdr3_nt: TGCGCCAGCAGCCAAGATCGGGGAGAGACCCAGTACTTC
cdr3_aa: CASSQDRGETQYF

v_call: TRBV29-1
clone_size: many
j_call: TRBJ1-5
d_call: NA
cdr3_nt: TGCAGCGTTGAAGTATCAGGGAACCAGCCCCAGCATTTT
cdr3_aa: CSVEVSGNQPQHF

v_call: TRBV6-5
clone_size: many
j_call: TRBJ1-1
d_call: NA
cdr3_nt: TGTGCCAGCAGTTCGCATCGGGCGAACACTGAAGCTTTCTTT
cdr3_aa: CASSSHRANTEAFF

v_call: TRBV18
clone_size: many
j_call: TRBJ2-3
d_call: NA
cdr3_nt: TGTGCCAGCTCACTGACGGGTACAGATACGCAGTATTTT
cdr3_aa: CASSLTGTDTQYF

v_call: TRBV12-3/TRBV12-4
clone_size: few
j_call: TRBJ1-5
d_call: TRBD1
cdr3_nt: TGTGCCAGCAGTTCACAGGGGGCTGGCAATCAGCCCCAGCATTTT
cdr3_aa: CASSSQGAGNQPQHF

v_call: TRBV6-5
clone_size: many
j_call: TRBJ1-2
d_call: TRBD1
cdr3_nt: TGTGCCAGCAGGCCGGGACAGGTACATGGCTACACCTTC
cdr3_aa: CASRPGQVHGYTF

v_call: TRBV12-3/TRBV12-4
clone_size: many
j_call: TRBJ2-7
d_call: NA
cdr3_nt: TGTGCCAGCAGTTTCTCTCGATACGAGCAGTACTTC
cdr3_aa: CASSFSRYEQYF

v_call: TRBV20-1
clone_size: many
j_call: TRBJ2-1
d_call: TRBD2
cdr3_nt: TGCAGTGCTGGGACTAGCGGGTTCTACAATGAGCAGTTCTTC
cdr3_aa: CSAGTSGFYNEQFF

v_call: TRBV28
clone_size: NA
j_call: TRBJ1-1
d_call: NA
cdr3_nt: TGTGCCAGCAGTCCTCCTGTTGGGGTAATTGAAGCTTTCTTT
cdr3_aa: CASSPPVGVIEAFF

v_call: TRBV12-3/TRBV12-4
clone_size: many
j_call: TRBJ2-1
d_call: NA
cdr3_nt: TGTGCCAGCAGTTTAGGGGGTAACCTAAACAATGAGCAGTTCTTC
cdr3_aa: CASSLGGNLNNEQFF

v_call: TRBV7-8
clone_size: few
j_call: TRBJ2-2
d_call: NA
cdr3_nt: TGTGCCAGCAGCTCAACGGACGGATGGACCTCGAACACCGGGGAGCTGTTTTTT
cdr3_aa: CASSSTDGWTSNTGELFF

v_call: TRBV28
clone_size: many
j_call: TRBJ2-1
d_call: NA
cdr3_nt: TGTGCCAGCAGGGGAATTAAAACCTACAATGAGCAGTTCTTC
cdr3_aa: CASRGIKTYNEQFF

v_call: TRBV30
clone_size: few
j_call: TRBJ1-1
d_call: NA
cdr3_nt: TGTGCCTGGAGTGTAATGGGGAACACTGAAGCTTTCTTT
cdr3_aa: CAWSVMGNTEAFF

v_call: TRBV6-5
clone_size: few
j_call: TRBJ2-2
d_call: NA
cdr3_nt: TGTGCCAGCAGTTACTCGAAGCACAGGGCAACCCCCGCGAACACCGGGGAGCTGTTTTTT
cdr3_aa: CASSYSKHRATPANTGELFF

v_call: TRBV20-1
clone_size: many
j_call: TRBJ2-1
d_call: NA
cdr3_nt: TGCAGTGCTAGAGATCATAGGGGGATGTATGAGCAGTTCTTC
cdr3_aa: CSARDHRGMYEQFF

v_call: TRBV28
clone_size: few
j_call: TRBJ1-1
d_call: TRBD1
cdr3_nt: TGTGCCAGCAGCACGAACAGGGGCCCGGGATTGGCTTTCTTT
cdr3_aa: CASSTNRGPGLAFF

v_call: TRBV28
clone_size: many
j_call: TRBJ1-6
d_call: NA
cdr3_nt: TGTGCCAGCAGTTTAAGCTCTTATTATAATTCACCCCTCCACTTT
cdr3_aa: CASSLSSYYNSPLHF

v_call: TRBV2
clone_size: NA
j_call: TRBJ1-2
d_call: NA
cdr3_nt: TGTGCCAGCAGTGTTTCGTCCCGCTATGGCTACACCTTC
cdr3_aa: CASSVSSRYGYTF

v_call: TRBV29-1
clone_size: many
j_call: TRBJ2-7
d_call: NA
cdr3_nt: TGCAGCGCCCGGGGGGCCTTTCATCACGAGCAGTACTTC
cdr3_aa: CSARGAFHHEQYF

v_call: TRBV6-2/TRBV6-3
clone_size: NA
j_call: TRBJ2-7
d_call: TRBD1
cdr3_nt: TGTACCAGCAGTTACTCTCTACGACAGGGATCCTACGAGCAGTACTTC
cdr3_aa: CTSSYSLRQGSYEQYF

v_call: TRBV11-1
clone_size: many
j_call: TRBJ1-1
d_call: NA
cdr3_nt: TGTGCCAGCAGCCCCTCCCCCCGGGACGGTACGGAGTACACTGAAGCTTTCTTT
cdr3_aa: CASSPSPRDGTEYTEAFF

v_call: TRBV6-2/TRBV6-3
clone_size: NA
j_call: TRBJ1-1
d_call: NA
cdr3_nt: TGTGCCAGCAGTTACTTAATTTGGACGGATGAAGCTTTCTTT
cdr3_aa: CASSYLIWTDEAFF

v_call: TRBV4-1
clone_size: few
j_call: TRBJ2-7
d_call: TRBD1
cdr3_nt: TGCGCCAGCGGCTACCGACAGGGAATATCCTACGAGCAGTACTTC
cdr3_aa: CASGYRQGISYEQYF

v_call: TRBV29-1
clone_size: NA
j_call: TRBJ2-3
d_call: NA
cdr3_nt: TGCAGCGTCGCCGCCAACAGCTGGGACACAGATACGCAGTATTTT
cdr3_aa: CSVAANSWDTDTQYF

v_call: TRBV4-3
clone_size: few
j_call: TRBJ2-1
d_call: NA
cdr3_nt: TGCGCCAGCAGCCAATTCAGGCCGCCCTTGTACAATGAGCAGTTCTTC
cdr3_aa: CASSQFRPPLYNEQFF

v_call: TRBV28
clone_size: many
j_call: TRBJ2-7
d_call: NA
cdr3_nt: TGTGCCAGCAGCCGACCCAAGGGGGATGAGGACTACGAGCAGTACTTC
cdr3_aa: CASSRPKGDEDYEQYF

v_call: TRBV6-5
clone_size: few
j_call: TRBJ2-2
d_call: TRBD2
cdr3_nt: TGTGCCAGTACTAGCGGGGTTGTCGGGGAGCTGTTTTTT
cdr3_aa: CASTSGVVGELFF

v_call: TRBV7-2
clone_size: NA
j_call: TRBJ2-3
d_call: TRBD1
cdr3_nt: TGTGCCAGCAGCCCCGGGACAGGGGGAATGAATACGCAGTATTTT
cdr3_aa: CASSPGTGGMNTQYF

v_call: TRBV4-3
clone_size: many
j_call: TRBJ1-4
d_call: TRBD1
cdr3_nt: TGCGCCAGCAGCCAGGGTCCGGGACAGGGTAATGAAAAACTGTTTTTT
cdr3_aa: CASSQGPGQGNEKLFF

v_call: TRBV19
clone_size: many
j_call: TRBJ2-3
d_call: NA
cdr3_nt: TGTGCCAGTAGTATCACAGATACGCAGTATTTT
cdr3_aa: CASSITDTQYF

v_call: TRBV12-5
clone_size: many
j_call: TRBJ2-5
d_call: NA
cdr3_nt: TGTGCTAGTGCCGGACTGGCAATTGAGACCCAGTACTTC
cdr3_aa: CASAGLAIETQYF

v_call: TRBV6-1
clone_size: NA
j_call: TRBJ2-7
d_call: TRBD1
cdr3_nt: TGTGCCAGCAGTGAAGCGACAGGGACGACCTACGAGCAGTACTTC
cdr3_aa: CASSEATGTTYEQYF

v_call: TRBV28
clone_size: NA
j_call: TRBJ1-2
d_call: TRBD1
cdr3_nt: TGTGCCAGCAGTTTATTTTCTTTGGGACAGGAGTATGGCTACACCTTC
cdr3_aa: CASSLFSLGQEYGYTF

v_call: TRBV6-6
clone_size: few
j_call: TRBJ1-5
d_call: NA
cdr3_nt: TGTGCCAGCAGTTACTCTCTCGGCGGCGGGAGTCAGCCCCAGCATTTT
cdr3_aa: CASSYSLGGGSQPQHF

v_call: TRBV11-2
clone_size: few
j_call: TRBJ2-2
d_call: NA
cdr3_nt: TGTGCCAGCAGCTTCGGAGCCGGGGAGCTGTTTTTT
cdr3_aa: CASSFGAGELFF

v_call: TRBV10-1
clone_size: few
j_call: TRBJ1-1
d_call: NA
cdr3_nt: TGCGCCAGCAGTGAGGTTGATGGCGGCGTCACTGAAGCTTTCTTT
cdr3_aa: CASSEVDGGVTEAFF

v_call: TRBV7-8
clone_size: many
j_call: TRBJ2-2
d_call: NA
cdr3_nt: TGTGCCAGCAGCGGTGCCTGGACCGGGGAGCTGTTTTTT
cdr3_aa: CASSGAWTGELFF

v_call: TRBV2
clone_size: few
j_call: TRBJ1-1
d_call: NA
cdr3_nt: TGTGCCTGCTCGCCGGGACACCCTAAGTTGGGAACTGAAGCTTTCTTT
cdr3_aa: CACSPGHPKLGTEAFF

v_call: TRBV24-1
clone_size: many
j_call: TRBJ2-1
d_call: TRBD1
cdr3_nt: TGTGCCACCAGTAGACAGGGTTCATACAATGAGCAGTTCTTC
cdr3_aa: CATSRQGSYNEQFF

v_call: TRBV7-6
clone_size: few
j_call: TRBJ2-3
d_call: TRBD2
cdr3_nt: TGTGCCAGCAGCTTAGCGGTGGGCAGCGGGGGGGGCACAGATACGCAGTATTTT
cdr3_aa: CASSLAVGSGGGTDTQYF

v_call: TRBV23-1
clone_size: many
j_call: TRBJ2-7
d_call: TRBD1
cdr3_nt: TGCGCCAGCAGTCCAATTCGGCCAGGGGGCGCGTACGAGCAGTACTTC
cdr3_aa: CASSPIRPGGAYEQYF

v_call: TRBV3-1
clone_size: NA
j_call: TRBJ1-2
d_call: TRBD1
cdr3_nt: TGTGCCAGCAGCCACCCGGGACAGGGTACCTATGGCTACACCTTC
cdr3_aa: CASSHPGQGTYGYTF

v_call: TRBV20-1
clone_size: many
j_call: TRBJ2-5
d_call: NA
cdr3_nt: TGCAGTGCTAGAGATCCCCCACTGGGACCTCAAGAGACCCAGTACTTC
cdr3_aa: CSARDPPLGPQETQYF

v_call: TRBV29-1
clone_size: many
j_call: TRBJ2-1
d_call: TRBD1
cdr3_nt: TGCAGCGGTCACAGGGGCTCCTACAATGAGCAGTTCTTC
cdr3_aa: CSGHRGSYNEQFF

v_call: TRBV4-2
clone_size: many
j_call: TRBJ2-1
d_call: NA
cdr3_nt: TGTGCCAGCAGCCAAGACGGAGGGCAGTTCTTC
cdr3_aa: CASSQDGGQFF

v_call: TRBV7-2
clone_size: NA
j_call: TRBJ2-3
d_call: NA
cdr3_nt: TGTGCCAGCAGCTTAGAACCAGCCACAGATACGCAGTATTTT
cdr3_aa: CASSLEPATDTQYF

v_call: TRBV6-5
clone_size: NA
j_call: TRBJ2-7
d_call: NA
cdr3_nt: TGTGCCAGCAGTTACCTAGGGGCCCACGAGCAGTACTTC
cdr3_aa: CASSYLGAHEQYF

v_call: TRBV12-3/TRBV12-4
clone_size: many
j_call: TRBJ1-1
d_call: TRBD1
cdr3_nt: TGTGCCAGCAGTTTGTTAGGGGGCGACACTGAAGCTTTCTTT
cdr3_aa: CASSLLGGDTEAFF

v_call: TRBV19
clone_size: NA
j_call: TRBJ1-5
d_call: NA
cdr3_nt: TGTGCCAGTAGTCGGACCGGGACGTCCGATCAGCCCCAGCATTTT
cdr3_aa: CASSRTGTSDQPQHF

v_call: TRBV20-1
clone_size: many
j_call: TRBJ2-7
d_call: NA
cdr3_nt: TGCAGTGCTAGGATTTTGGGAGCTTCCTACGAGCAGTACTTC
cdr3_aa: CSARILGASYEQYF

v_call: TRBV7-9
clone_size: NA
j_call: TRBJ2-3
d_call: NA
cdr3_nt: TGTGCCAGCAGCTCCCCACCCGCGGGAAGCACAGATACGCAGTATTTT
cdr3_aa: CASSSPPAGSTDTQYF

v_call: TRBV5-1
clone_size: NA
j_call: TRBJ2-5
d_call: NA
cdr3_nt: TGCGCCAGCAGCCCGGGCAGGGGAGAGACCCAGTACTTC
cdr3_aa: CASSPGRGETQYF

v_call: TRBV15
clone_size: few
j_call: TRBJ2-5
d_call: NA
cdr3_nt: TGTGCCACCAGCAGAGATTCTGGTGATAGGTGGGACCAGTACTTC
cdr3_aa: CATSRDSGDRWDQYF